Listed here are 24 T cell receptor beta chains from one sample, sequenced in a study of T cell changes during pregnancy in multiple sclerosis. The protocol was immunoSEQ multiplex PCR, while the TCRdb copy is restricted to in-frame clones and leaves out a portion. This table has about 35,000 clones, around 90% appearing once. This sample comprised CD8+ T cells from peripheral blood mononuclear cells, obtained in the third trimester of pregnancy. The receptor source for this set is a female donor with multiple sclerosis, enrolled in a pregnancy study.

This clone showed up just once. The CDR3 nucleotides read TGTGCCAGCAGACAACCTAGCGGGATGGCCGGGGAGCTGTTTTTT. Protein: CASRQPSGMAGELFF. The V gene is TRBV11-2, the J gene TRBJ2-2, with 9 bases lining up with TRBD2. Germline values: CDR1 SGHAT, CDR2 FQNNGV. The CDR3 runs to 15 residues. With V trimmed by 6 bases and J by 6 bases, 8 bases remained unmatched. The full variable domain, its missing parts supplied by reference TRBV11-2 and TRBJ2-2, is EAGVAQSPRYKIIEKRQSVAFWCNPISGHATLYWYQQILGQGPKLLIQFQNNGVVDDSQLPKDRFSAERLKGVDSTLKIQPAKLEDSAVYLCASRQPSGMAGELFFGEGSRLTVL.

Sample share makes this clone medium-sized. The CDR3 sequence: CASSAGGTDTQYF. The CDR3 DNA reads TGTGCCAGCAGTGCGGGGGGCACAGATACGCAGTATTTT. The V and J genes are TRBV6-4 and TRBJ2-3; possibly TRBD2 for D (6 bases). Germline values: CDR1 MRHNA, CDR2 SNTAGT. The V gene lost 4 bases and the J gene lost 1 base, with 6 bases spanning the gap. This CDR3 contains 13 residues.

The chain uses TRBV7-3 and TRBJ2-7, with D perhaps matching TRBD2 (6 bases). In germline, CDR1 is SGHTA, CDR2 FQGTGA. The CDR3 totals 13 residues. Trimming removed 5 bases from V and 4 bases from J, with 12 bases in between. DNA for the CDR3: TGTGCCAGCAGCCCCGGGGGAAAGTACGAGCAGTACTTC. Translating it yields CASSPGGKYEQYF.

This chain links TRBV10-3 with TRBJ2-2; TRBD1 matches at 9 bases. Trimming removed 2 bases from V and 5 bases from J; junction bases left unmatched: 3. Per germline, CDR1 ENHRY and CDR2 SYGVKD. The CDR3 contains 15 residues. CDR3 sequence: CAISEGTGMTGELFF. In DNA, the CDR3 is TGTGCCATCAGTGAGGGGACAGGGATGACCGGGGAGCTGTTTTTT.

The chain has TRBV4-3 and TRBJ2-1; a weak D match, TRBD2 (6 bases). The V end lost 3 bases, the J end lost 9 bases, and 21 bases lay between the germline ends. Germline assignment: CDR1 LGHNA and CDR2 YSLEER. This CDR3 spans 16 amino acids. The CDR3 region has the DNA TGCGCCAGCAGCCACATACTAGCCCCGTTTTCTCGTGAGCAGTTCTTC. Its translation is CASSHILAPFSREQFF.

V and J are TRBV7-8 and TRBJ2-7; 7 bases fit TRBD1. V gave up 5 bases and J gave up 6 bases; unmatched junction bases: 13. Germline CDR1 and CDR2: SGHVS and FQNEAQ. CDR3 length: 15 residues. CDR3 nucleotides: TGTGCCAGCAGCCCTCAAGGTCAGGGGGTCTCCGAGCAGTACTTC. Translated, it gives CASSPQGQGVSEQYF.

The chain links TRBV6-9 to TRBJ1-4; TRBD1 aligns across 8 bases. The CDR3 runs 15 residues. Germline CDR1 and CDR2: MNHGY and SVAAGI. The ends lost 6 bases at V and 6 bases at J; junction bases unmatched: 9. CDR3 sequence: CASSLPRGLDEKLFF. CDR3 in DNA: TGTGCCAGCAGCCTCCCCAGGGGGCTCGATGAAAAACTGTTTTTT.

V gene TRBV16 combines with J gene TRBJ2-7; D might be TRBD2 (5 bases). Per the germline V gene, CDR1 is KGHSY and CDR2 is FQNENV. This CDR3 is 13 amino acids long. V lost 0 bases to trimming and J lost 4 bases, with 7 bases between them. The CDR3 DNA is TGTGCCAGCAGCCAATCATCGGGGTACGAGCAGTACTTC. It encodes CASSQSSGYEQYF. Using reference TRBV16 and TRBJ2-7 for the parts outside the CDR3, the full variable domain is GEEVAQTPKHLVRGEGQKAKLYCAPIKGHSYVFWYQQVLKNEFKFLISFQNENVFDETGMPKERFSAKCLPNSPCSLEIQATKLEDSAVYFCASSQSSGYEQYFGPGTRLTVT.

In its sample, this clone was seen a few times. The chain employs TRBV19 and TRBJ1-1; 8 nucleotides agree with TRBD1. The CDR3 is made up of 13 amino acids. The J segment lost 6 bases and the V segment lost 5 bases, leaving 5 bases of the junction unmatched. The V gene's germline CDR1 is LNHDA and CDR2 SQIVND (reference sequence). The chain's CDR3 is CASSFTGGAEAFF. CDR3 in DNA: TGTGCCAGTAGTTTCACAGGGGGGGCTGAAGCTTTCTTT.

The chain combines TRBV19 with TRBJ2-2, with 11 nucleotides matching TRBD2. The J segment lost 5 bases and the V segment lost 2 bases, leaving 1 base of the junction unmatched. The germline V gene encodes CDR1 LNHDA and CDR2 SQIVND (reference sequence). The CDR3 runs 15 residues. CDR3 in DNA: TGTGCCAGTAGTATAAGACTAGCGGGGACCGGGGAGCTGTTTTTT. This sequence encodes CASSIRLAGTGELFF.

This chain joins TRBV10-3 and TRBJ2-7, with D possibly matching TRBD1 (7 bases). The CDR3 consists of 11 residues. V dropped 7 bases and J dropped 7 bases, with 11 bases sitting between them. Germline CDR1 ENHRY, CDR2 SYGVKD. The CDR3 coding sequence is TGTGCCATCAACAGGGGAGGAGAGCAGTACTTC. It translates to CAINRGGEQYF.

The genes are TRBV7-8 and TRBJ2-3, with 8 bases aligning to TRBD2. This CDR3 has 14 amino acids. Germline assignment: CDR1 SGHVS and CDR2 FQNEAQ. Trimming removed 5 bases from V and 1 base from J; junction bases left unmatched: 2. CDR3 DNA: TGTGCCAGCAGCCCAGCGGGGGGCACAGATACGCAGTATTTT. Amino acids: CASSPAGGTDTQYF.

This clone turned up a few times. At the DNA level, this CDR3 is encoded by other sequences in the same sample as well. This chain joins TRBV7-3 and TRBJ1-1, with D tentatively TRBD1 (5 bases). The germline V and J ends were trimmed by 2 bases and 2 bases, with 9 bases remaining between them. Germline values: CDR1 SGHTA, CDR2 FQGTGA. The CDR3 runs 14 residues. The CDR3 sequence is CASSLHQGNTEAFF. DNA for the CDR3: TGTGCCAGCAGCTTACATCAGGGAAACACTGAAGCTTTCTTT.

The J gene is TRBJ2-1, the V gene TRBV13; D uncertain. The ends were cut back, 0 bases at V and 0 bases at J, with 9 bases in the middle. The CDR3 runs 16 residues. Germline V gene sequence: CDR1 PRHDT, CDR2 FYEKMQ (reference sequence). CDR3 loop: CASSLGAPSSYNEQFF. CDR3 DNA: TGTGCCAGCAGCTTAGGCGCCCCGAGCTCCTACAATGAGCAGTTCTTC.

The chain recombines TRBV19 with TRBJ1-6, with D hard to call. V gave up 6 bases and J gave up 7 bases, with 13 bases separating them. The V gene's germline CDR1 is LNHDA and CDR2 SQIVND (reference sequence). The CDR3 has 14 amino acids. In DNA, the CDR3 is TGTGCCAGTAGGGGGAGCGGTTGGAATTCACCCCTCCACTTT. Translation gives CASRGSGWNSPLHF.

The chain links TRBV7-2 to TRBJ1-2, with TRBD1 matching 9 bases. The J segment lost 6 bases and the V segment lost 6 bases, leaving 5 bases of the junction unmatched. Per the germline V gene, CDR1 is SGHTA and CDR2 is FQGNSA. CDR3 size: 13 residues. The CDR3 is CASSPGTGHGYTF. The CDR3 DNA sequence: TGTGCCAGCAGTCCAGGGACAGGGCATGGCTACACCTTC.

The chain uses TRBV9 and TRBJ1-2; 9 bases line up with TRBD1. Germline V CDR1 and CDR2: SGDLS, YYNGEE. V was clipped by 0 bases and J by 8 bases; unmatched bases: 17. This CDR3 region has 18 residues. The CDR3 is CASSVESRLGRDRDGYTF. The CDR3 DNA follows: TGTGCCAGCAGCGTAGAGAGCCGCCTGGGTAGGGACAGGGACGGCTACACCTTC.

J is TRBJ2-5 and V is TRBV6-5; 7 bases are shared with TRBD1. CDR1 and CDR2 from the germline V gene are MNHEY and SVGAGI. The CDR3 length is 13 residues. V trimming: 5 bases; J trimming: 1 base; junction bases outside the gene matches: 1. The CDR3 DNA reads as TGTGCCAGCAGTGGGGACAGCCAAGAGACCCAGTACTTC. Translating it yields CASSGDSQETQYF.

The chain joins TRBV9 to TRBJ2-3; D not resolved. The V and J ends lost 1 base and 2 bases respectively, with 8 bases between them. The CDR3 has 14 residues. CDR1 SGDLS and CDR2 YYNGEE come from the germline V gene. The CDR3 region has the DNA TGTGCCAGCAGCGTACAGCAGGCCACAGATACGCAGTATTTT. Encoded protein: CASSVQQATDTQYF.

V is TRBV6-4 and J is TRBJ1-6; D is perhaps TRBD1 (6 bases). Germline V gives CDR1 MRHNA, CDR2 SNTAGT. The V gene lost 8 bases and the J gene lost 7 bases, with 12 bases spanning the gap. CDR3 length equals 13 residues. Here the CDR3 DNA reads TGTGCCAGCGGGACATCTCGGAATTCACCCCTCCACTTT. It specifies CASGTSRNSPLHF.

As for this clone: The junction departs from the called germline gene at one end, perhaps through a read error. The V and J genes are TRBV29-1 and TRBJ2-3; TRBD2 aligns across 12 bases. Germline CDR1 reads SQVTM; CDR2 reads ANQGSEA. The CDR3 contains 14 residues. This CDR3 reads CSVEGLAGTDTQYF. CDR3 DNA: TGCAGCGTGGAAGGACTAGCGGGGACAGATACGCAGTATTTT.

The V gene is TRBV9, the J gene TRBJ2-7; 7 nucleotides match TRBD2. The CDR3 sequence is 14 residues long. With V trimmed by 3 bases and J by 0 bases, 3 bases remained unmatched. The V gene's germline CDR1 is SGDLS and CDR2 YYNGEE. The CDR3: CASSGAGSSYEQYF. For the CDR3, the DNA is TGTGCCAGCAGCGGAGCGGGGTCCTCCTACGAGCAGTACTTC.

This clone was found a few times. CDR3 nucleotides: TGTGCCAGCAGCGTAGGGGGAGTACGGACTGAAGCTTTCTTT. Translating gives CASSVGGVRTEAFF. The chain combines TRBV9 with TRBJ1-1; D ambiguous. Trimming left V 0 bases short and J 5 bases short, with 11 bases between. The CDR3 sequence is 14 residues long. Germline assignment: CDR1 SGDLS and CDR2 YYNGEE.

Only a few counts were recorded for this clone. The chain has TRBV6-4 and TRBJ2-2, with D maybe TRBD1 (5 bases). CDR1 and CDR2 (germline): MRHNA, SNTAGT. V lost 3 bases to trimming and J lost 3 bases, with 8 bases between them. The CDR3 contains 14 residues. The CDR3 nucleotides are TGTGCCAGCAGTGATACAGGCGACACCGGGGAGCTGTTTTTT. This codes for CASSDTGDTGELFF.